The next 8 T cell receptor beta chains were all read from a single sample in a study of beta chain features in type 1 diabetes. Study-wide results and limits: All four CD4+ subsets from Type 1 diabetes patients carried moderately but significantly shorter TCRB CDR3s.

As every portion of the isolated RNA was reverse transcribed, the sequencing read expressed TCRB transcripts. Assay: immunoSEQ multiplex PCR; the TCRdb copy retains only in-frame clones and omits some. The repertoire includes roughly 290,000 clones, 15% of them detected once, and around 0.015% sits in the top ten. Antigens for these TCRs are unknown. Sequences were obtained from naive CD4+ T cells from blood. These receptors all stem from a man younger than 35 with type 1 diabetes.

This clone was detected a few times. J is TRBJ2-1 and V is TRBV5-1; D remains ambiguous. This CDR3 spans 13 amino acids. V dropped 0 bases and J dropped 9 bases, with 10 bases sitting between them. The V gene's germline CDR1 is SGHRS and CDR2 YFSETQ. The CDR3 loop reads CASSLVLPGEQFF. As DNA, the CDR3 is TGCGCCAGCAGCTTGGTCCTACCCGGTGAGCAGTTCTTC.

J is TRBJ1-2 and V is TRBV11-2; D is perhaps TRBD1 (5 bases). V lost 2 bases and J 2 bases, leaving 9 bases between the germline ends. The germline CDR1 and CDR2 sequences are SGHAT and FQNNGV. The CDR3 is 14 residues long. The CDR3 bases are TGTGCCAGCAGCTTAACAAGGGGAAACTATGGCTACACCTTC. Residues: CASSLTRGNYGYTF.

With respect to this clone: The same CDR3 arises from other DNA sequences in this sample as well. V and J are TRBV5-1 and TRBJ2-5; 8 bases are a match to TRBD1. The CDR3 sequence is 13 residues long. V trimming: 2 bases; J trimming: 4 bases; junction bases outside the gene matches: 1. Per the germline V gene, CDR1 is SGHRS and CDR2 is YFSETQ. CDR3 loop: CASSFGQGETQYF. The CDR3 DNA is TGCGCCAGCAGCTTCGGACAGGGAGAGACCCAGTACTTC.

Only a few counts were recorded for this clone. The rearrangement uses TRBV30 and TRBJ2-5, with TRBD2 matching over 8 bases. Trimming removed 0 bases from V and 1 base from J; junction bases left unmatched: 7. The CDR3 spans 16 residues. CDR1 is GTSNPN and CDR2 is SVGIG in the germline V gene (reference sequence). The CDR3 spells CAWSVSGGAIQETQYF. CDR3 coding DNA: TGTGCCTGGAGTGTTTCGGGGGGGGCAATCCAAGAGACCCAGTACTTC.

Only a few counts were recorded for this clone. The chain links TRBV29-1 to TRBJ2-7, with 8 bases identical to TRBD2. Germline trimming cut 6 bases from V and 0 bases from J; bases unmatched to any gene: 7. There are 14 residues in the CDR3. Germline loops: CDR1 SQVTM, CDR2 ANQGSEA. This CDR3 reads CSVMTSAFSYEQYF. The CDR3 DNA reads TGCAGCGTCATGACTAGCGCCTTCTCCTACGAGCAGTACTTC.

J is TRBJ2-7 and V is TRBV2, with D tentatively TRBD1 (6 bases). The length of the CDR3 is 12 residues. The germline gives CDR1 SNHLY, CDR2 FYNNEI. Trimming cost V 6 bases and J 12 bases, with 18 bases left between them. The CDR3 loop reads CASSQTGPQPYF. CDR3 DNA: TGTGCCAGCAGCCAAACAGGGCCGCAGCCGTACTTC.

Only a few counts were recorded for this clone. The rearrangement uses TRBV10-3 and TRBJ2-5; 10 bases align to TRBD1. Per germline, CDR1 ENHRY and CDR2 SYGVKD. The trim removed 6 bases at V and 0 bases at J, leaving 4 bases unmatched. The CDR3 sequence is 15 residues long. The CDR3 DNA follows: TGTGCCATCAGCTCGACAGGGGGCTACCAAGAGACCCAGTACTTC. Residues: CAISSTGGYQETQYF.

The V call is TRBV9, the J call TRBJ2-5; the match to TRBD2 covers 14 bases. CDR3 length equals 17 residues. Trimming cost V 3 bases and J 1 base; bases outside gene matches: 5. Germline V gene sequence: CDR1 SGDLS, CDR2 YYNGEE. CDR3 loop: CASSEGTSGGTQETQYF. In nucleotides, the CDR3 is TGTGCCAGCAGCGAGGGGACTAGCGGGGGTACCCAAGAGACCCAGTACTTC. Using reference TRBV9 and TRBJ2-5 for the parts outside the CDR3, the full variable domain is DSGVTQTPKHLITATGQRVTLRCSPRSGDLSVYWYQQSLDQGLQFLIQYYNGEERAKGNILERFSAQQFPDLHSELNLSSLELGDSALYFCASSEGTSGGTQETQYFGPGTRLLVL.